These 18 T cell receptor beta chains originate from one sample sequenced in a study of blood T cell repertoires in COVID-19. Clones were read by immunoSEQ multiplex PCR, and TCRdb kept only the in-frame ones, dropping some. The table lists some 490,000 clones, roughly nine tenths of them singletons. The specimen was PBMCs or T cells enriched from blood (not recorded which). These receptors were collected from a woman aged 60 to 75 who had recovered from COVID-19.

The rearrangement links TRBV7-2 to TRBJ2-5, with TRBD2 identical over 10 bases. The germline CDR1 and CDR2 sequences are SGHTA and FQGNSA. V was clipped by 5 bases and J by 5 bases; unmatched bases: 8. CDR3 length: 15 amino acids. The CDR3 loop is CASSPGAGGRETQYF. CDR3 sequence (DNA): TGTGCCAGCAGCCCAGGAGCGGGGGGGCGGGAGACCCAGTACTTC.

The CDR3 loop reads CASSGGTGVRPSEAFF. CDR3 nucleotides: TGTGCCAGCAGCGGAGGGACAGGGGTCCGGCCCTCTGAAGCTTTCTTT. The rearrangement joins TRBV7-9 to TRBJ1-1, with TRBD1 identical over 10 bases. CDR3 length: 16 amino acids. The germline V gene has CDR1 SEHNR and CDR2 FQNEAQ (reference sequence). Losses at the gene ends were 5 bases for V and 6 bases for J; bases not matched to a gene: 12.

The chain links TRBV5-8 to TRBJ1-6; weak D call: TRBD1 (5 bases). The CDR3 sequence is 14 residues long. Germline values: CDR1 SGHTS, CDR2 YDEGEE. V lost 1 base, J lost 6 bases, and 8 bases lay in between. CDR3 region: CASSLTGLNSPLHF. The CDR3 bases are TGTGCCAGCAGCTTGACAGGTCTTAATTCACCCCTCCACTTT.

This chain connects TRBV5-4 to TRBJ2-2, with D perhaps TRBD2 (6 bases). The CDR3 is 16 amino acids. From germline, CDR1 is SGHNT and CDR2 YYREEE (reference sequence). V lost 4 bases to trimming and J lost 2 bases, with 15 bases between them. The CDR3 sequence: CASSPGTGINTGELFF. The CDR3 DNA is TGTGCCAGCAGCCCCGGGACTGGGATAAACACCGGGGAGCTGTTTTTT.

This clone was seen only a few times. This chain uses TRBV14 with TRBJ1-6; a possible D gene is TRBD1 (5 bases). CDR1 is SGHDN, CDR2 FVKESK, per germline. Trimming stripped 4 bases from V and 2 bases from J, with 6 bases between. CDR3 size: 14 residues. CDR3 in DNA: TGTGCCAGCAGCCGACAGACCTATAATTCACCCCTCCACTTT. Translating it yields CASSRQTYNSPLHF.

V is TRBV4-1 and J is TRBJ2-1, with D possibly being TRBD2 (6 bases). The CDR3 covers 14 residues. Germline CDR1 is MGHRA and CDR2 is YSYEKL. V dropped 2 bases and J dropped 6 bases, with 11 bases sitting between them. CDR3 nucleotide sequence: TGCGCCAGCAGCCAATTATTAGCGGCCAATGAGCAGTTCTTC. As protein: CASSQLLAANEQFF.

The gene calls are TRBV2 and TRBJ1-4, with D possibly matching TRBD1 (6 bases). The CDR3 sequence is 15 residues long. Germline V gene sequence: CDR1 SNHLY, CDR2 FYNNEI. V was cut by 2 bases and J by 4 bases, with 11 bases left in between. The CDR3 loop is CASSEYRADNEKLFF. DNA for the CDR3: TGTGCCAGCAGTGAATACAGGGCGGATAATGAAAAACTGTTTTTT.

The rearrangement uses TRBV5-1 and TRBJ1-6; D is perhaps TRBD1 (6 bases). V gave up 0 bases and J gave up 10 bases, with 14 bases separating them. This CDR3 has 15 residues. Germline loops: CDR1 SGHRS, CDR2 YFSETQ. The CDR3 is CASSLAVQGQSPLHF. DNA for the CDR3: TGCGCCAGCAGCTTGGCAGTACAGGGACAATCACCCCTCCACTTT. Full variable domain (remainder filled in from reference TRBV5-1 and TRBJ1-6): KAGVTQTPRYLIKTRGQQVTLSCSPISGHRSVSWYQQTPGQGLQFLFEYFSETQRNKGNFPGRFSGRQFSNSRSEMNVSTLELGDSALYLCASSLAVQGQSPLHFGNGTRLTVT.

The J gene is TRBJ2-2, the V gene TRBV30, with 9 bases identical to TRBD2. The CDR3 is 14 amino acids. Germline CDR1 reads GTSNPN; CDR2 reads SVGIG (reference sequence). V lost 2 bases, J lost 7 bases, and 5 bases stayed unmatched. In DNA, the CDR3 is TGTGCCTGGAGTCTAGCGGGGTCCTTCGGGGAGCTGTTTTTT. Amino acids: CAWSLAGSFGELFF.

The chain carries TRBV30 and TRBJ1-2, with D unclear. The CDR3 consists of 12 residues. Per germline, CDR1 GTSNPN and CDR2 SVGIG (reference sequence). V was cut by 5 bases and J by 5 bases, with 12 bases left in between. The CDR3 loop reads CAWAQVQYGYTF. In nucleotides, the CDR3 is TGTGCCTGGGCCCAGGTTCAATATGGCTACACCTTC.

The CDR3, as DNA: TGCGCCAGCAGCCAGGACCCTAGCGGGGGGCCTTACTTGACGCAGTATTTT. Amino acids: CASSQDPSGGPYLTQYF. The V gene is TRBV4-1, the J gene TRBJ2-3, with 11 bases fitting TRBD2. Germline lookup yields CDR1 MGHRA and CDR2 YSYEKL. The CDR3 spans 17 residues. J gave up 9 bases and V 3 bases, and 14 bases lay outside the gene matches.

This clone has only a few counts. The genes are TRBV14 and TRBJ2-1, with TRBD1 as a possible D gene (6 bases). CDR3 size: 18 residues. CDR1 and CDR2 from the germline V gene are SGHDN and FVKESK. V lost 1 base, J lost 0 bases, and 16 bases lay in between. The CDR3 here is CASSQVRGPASSYNEQFF. For the CDR3, the DNA is TGTGCCAGCAGCCAAGTCAGGGGCCCTGCTAGCTCCTACAATGAGCAGTTCTTC.

The chain employs TRBV2 and TRBJ2-1; TRBD1 matches at 8 bases. The V gene end was trimmed by 4 bases and the J gene end by 11 bases; junction bases not matched to a gene: 4. The CDR3 extends over 12 amino acids. Germline V gene data show CDR1 as SNHLY and CDR2 as FYNNEI. This CDR3 is CASSGPGGKQFF. Here the CDR3 DNA reads TGTGCCAGCAGTGGACCAGGGGGCAAGCAGTTCTTC. Using reference TRBV2 and TRBJ2-1 for the parts outside the CDR3, the full variable domain is EPEVTQTPSHQVTQMGQEVILRCVPISNHLYFYWYRQILGQKVEFLVSFYNNEISEKSEIFDDQFSVERPDGSNFTLKIRSTKLEDSAMYFCASSGPGGKQFFGPGTRLTVL.

The chain's CDR3 is CASRTASGAEQYF. DNA of the CDR3: TGTGCCAGCAGGACGGCTAGCGGGGCCGAGCAGTACTTC. The V and J genes are TRBV2 and TRBJ2-7; 9 bases line up with TRBD2. Germline V gives CDR1 SNHLY, CDR2 FYNNEI. The junction had 6 bases not matched to a gene; V was cut back by 6 bases and J by 6 bases. The CDR3 loop spans 13 amino acids. The whole variable domain, filled in from reference TRBV2 and TRBJ2-7, reads EPEVTQTPSHQVTQMGQEVILRCVPISNHLYFYWYRQILGQKVEFLVSFYNNEISEKSEIFDDQFSVERPDGSNFTLKIRSTKLEDSAMYFCASRTASGAEQYFGPGTRLTVT.

V and J are TRBV30 and TRBJ2-2; TRBD1 matches 7 bases. Germline V gene sequence: CDR1 GTSNPN, CDR2 SVGIG (reference sequence). After removal of 3 bases from V and 6 bases from J, the junction contained 13 bases not matched to a gene. The length of the CDR3 is 16 residues. CDR3 nucleotides: TGTGCCTGGAGCAGACGTCGGACAGGTTCGGCCGGGGAGCTGTTTTTT. This encodes CAWSRRRTGSAGELFF.

The chain has TRBV5-1 and TRBJ2-2, with TRBD1 matching 8 bases. The junction had 8 bases not matched to a gene; V was cut back by 5 bases and J by 2 bases. CDR1 and CDR2 (germline): SGHRS, YFSETQ. This CDR3 has 16 residues. Written as DNA, the CDR3 is TGCGCCAGCAGTCTGGCGACAGGGGCTAACACCGGGGAGCTGTTTTTT. This translates into CASSLATGANTGELFF.

This clone was picked up one time. The V call is TRBV4-1, the J call TRBJ1-4; D unresolved. V lost 3 bases and J lost 0, with 14 bases in between. CDR1 and CDR2 (germline): MGHRA, YSYEKL. This CDR3 has 17 amino acids. The CDR3 region is CASSQIPVNPTNEKLFF. CDR3 nucleotide sequence: TGCGCCAGCAGCCAGATACCGGTCAATCCAACTAATGAAAAACTGTTTTTT.

CDR3 coding DNA: TGTGCCAGCAGCCCCGGTCTTCACTACGAGCAGTACTTC. Translation gives CASSPGLHYEQYF. This chain uses TRBV5-5 with TRBJ2-7; D is ambiguous. The CDR3 is made up of 13 amino acids. Trimming shortened V by 4 bases and J by 3 bases, and 11 bases separated the two germline ends. Germline CDR1 is SGHKS and CDR2 is YYEKEE (reference sequence). Full variable domain (rest looked up from reference TRBV5-5 and TRBJ2-7): DAGVTQSPTHLIKTRGQQVTLRCSPISGHKSVSWYQQVLGQGPQFIFQYYEKEERGRGNFPDRFSARQFPNYSSELNVNALLLGDSALYLCASSPGLHYEQYFGPGTRLTVT.